These 7 T cell receptor beta chains originate from one sample sequenced in a study of T-cell memory formation after mild COVID-19. TCRdb fed the 5' RACE reads into MiXCR, producing one record per CDR3 protein. The sample contains over 350,000 distinct CDR3 sequences, approximately 24% of which appear only once. Sequenced: PBMCs or a T cell subset sorted from them (not recorded which). These TCRs come from an adult woman who had mild COVID-19 (a few samples of this study predate the infection). Cell type and time point are not known.

The chain is built from TRBV2 and TRBJ2-7; D might be TRBD2 (6 bases). Deletions cut 3 bases from V and 0 bases from J, with 9 bases between. Germline V gene lookup returns CDR1 SNHLY and CDR2 FYNNEI. The CDR3 has 14 amino acids. DNA for the CDR3: TGTGCCAGCAGTGACCTAGCGTACTCCTACGAGCAGTACTTC. Its translation: CASSDLAYSYEQYF.

The chain carries TRBV7-9 and TRBJ2-2, with TRBD2 matching 8 bases. The germline V gene has CDR1 SEHNR and CDR2 FQNEAQ (reference sequence). V lost 2 bases, J lost 6 bases, and 8 bases stayed unmatched. The CDR3 is 16 amino acids. In DNA, the CDR3 is TGTGCCAGCAGCTTATCCGGGGGACTAGGATCCGGGGAGCTGTTTTTT. Its protein product is CASSLSGGLGSGELFF.

The rearrangement uses TRBV3-1 and TRBJ1-4; the D is unclear. This CDR3 region has 15 residues. Germline V gene sequence: CDR1 LGHDT, CDR2 YNNKEL (reference sequence). V was cut by 4 bases and J by 4 bases, with 13 bases left in between. The CDR3 spells CASSREEAFNEKLFF. The CDR3 DNA sequence: TGTGCCAGCAGCCGGGAAGAGGCGTTTAATGAAAAACTGTTTTTT.

This clonotype has a handful of counts. This rearrangement joins TRBV7-9 to TRBJ2-5, with 7 bases matching TRBD1. The CDR3 is made up of 14 amino acids. Germline V lookup: CDR1 SEHNR, CDR2 FQNEAQ (reference sequence). The junction had 7 bases not matched to a gene; V was cut back by 4 bases and J by 5 bases. The CDR3 region is CASSSQGISETQYF. The DNA for the CDR3 is TGTGCCAGCAGCTCACAGGGGATATCGGAGACCCAGTACTTC.

This clonotype was detected a few times. The V call is TRBV20-1, the J call TRBJ2-2, with 10 bases matching TRBD2. CDR1 DFQATT and CDR2 SNEGSKA come from the germline V gene (reference sequence). The CDR3 consists of 14 residues. Unmatched junction bases numbered 6, after V lost 5 bases and J lost 6 bases. CDR3 sequence (DNA): TGCAGTGCTCTAGCGGGGGAGGCCGCCGGGGAGCTGTTTTTT. This encodes CSALAGEAAGELFF.

The CDR3 DNA reads as TGTGCCACCAGCAGAGATCAGACAGGGCGGACCGGGGAGCTGTTTTTT. It translates to CATSRDQTGRTGELFF. The chain joins TRBV15 to TRBJ2-2, with TRBD1 matching over 7 bases. Trimming removed 0 bases from V and 5 bases from J; junction bases left unmatched: 6. This CDR3 contains 16 residues. CDR1 LNHNV and CDR2 YYDKDF come from the germline V gene (reference sequence).

This clonotype turned up a few times. This rearrangement joins TRBV12-3 or TRBV12-4 to TRBJ2-5; possible D gene TRBD1, 6 bases. There are 14 residues in the CDR3. V lost 6 bases and J lost 1, with 12 bases in between. The CDR3: CASRPQQGQETQYF. The CDR3 DNA follows: TGTGCCAGCAGACCTCAACAGGGCCAAGAGACCCAGTACTTC.